This is a list of T cell receptor beta chains from one sample in a study of blood T cell repertoires in COVID-19. Sequencing was performed with immunoSEQ multiplex PCR; in TCRdb, only in-frame clones are kept and a portion is missing. The sample records about 270,000 clones, roughly nine tenths being singletons. Sequenced material: peripheral blood. The receptor set was obtained from a man in his sixties who had recovered from COVID-19. Both conserved end residues are part of each CDR3. D genes are given only for firm matches. Only some rows state a clone size, as once, few, many or a class for expanded clones.

abundance: NA
j_gene: TRBJ1-2
v_gene: TRBV9
d_gene: NA
CDR3aa: CASSVVPSGAGYTF
CDR3nt: TGTGCCAGCAGCGTAGTGCCCTCAGGGGCTGGCTACACCTTC

abundance: NA
j_gene: TRBJ1-1
v_gene: TRBV7-9
d_gene: TRBD1
CDR3aa: CASSVGGENTEAFF
CDR3nt: TGTGCCAGCAGCGTAGGGGGCGAGAACACTGAAGCTTTCTTT

abundance: few
j_gene: TRBJ1-6
v_gene: TRBV18
d_gene: NA
CDR3aa: CASSPGQNPSPLHF
CDR3nt: TGTGCCAGCTCACCGGGACAAAACCCGTCACCCCTCCACTTT

abundance: NA
j_gene: TRBJ1-1
v_gene: TRBV27
d_gene: NA
CDR3aa: CASSPPRQRGEAFF
CDR3nt: TGTGCCAGCAGTCCCCCGAGACAGCGGGGGGAAGCTTTCTTT

abundance: NA
j_gene: TRBJ2-1
v_gene: TRBV10-3
d_gene: NA
CDR3aa: CAISPSGGVNEQFF
CDR3nt: TGTGCCATCAGCCCCTCGGGCGGGGTGAATGAGCAGTTCTTC

abundance: NA
j_gene: TRBJ2-7
v_gene: TRBV7-3
d_gene: TRBD2
CDR3aa: CASGPSGGYEQYF
CDR3nt: TGTGCCAGCGGTCCCTCGGGGGGCTACGAGCAGTACTTC

abundance: NA
j_gene: TRBJ2-2
v_gene: TRBV7-9
d_gene: TRBD1
CDR3aa: CASSWRTGATGELFF
CDR3nt: TGTGCCAGCAGCTGGAGGACAGGGGCGACCGGGGAGCTGTTTTTT

abundance: NA
j_gene: TRBJ2-1
v_gene: TRBV27
d_gene: TRBD2
CDR3aa: CASSLFGTSGASNEQFF
CDR3nt: TGTGCCAGCAGTTTATTCGGGACTAGCGGGGCCTCGAATGAGCAGTTCTTC

abundance: once
j_gene: TRBJ2-5
v_gene: TRBV5-1
d_gene: TRBD2
CDR3aa: CASSLRTSGVGETQYF
CDR3nt: TGCGCCAGCAGCCTACGGACTAGCGGGGTCGGGGAGACCCAGTACTTC

abundance: once
j_gene: TRBJ2-3
v_gene: TRBV7-9
d_gene: TRBD2
CDR3aa: CASSIRLGRGYSTDTQYF
CDR3nt: TGTGCCAGCAGCATCCGCCTGGGGCGGGGGTATAGCACAGATACGCAGTATTTT

abundance: NA
j_gene: TRBJ2-5
v_gene: TRBV14
d_gene: NA
CDR3aa: CASSQVRGSQETQYF
CDR3nt: TGTGCCAGCAGCCAAGTGAGGGGGAGCCAAGAGACCCAGTACTTC

abundance: NA
j_gene: TRBJ1-5
v_gene: TRBV19
d_gene: NA
CDR3aa: CASLGQPNQPQHF
CDR3nt: TGTGCCAGCCTTGGACAGCCAAATCAGCCCCAGCATTTT

abundance: NA
j_gene: TRBJ1-1
v_gene: TRBV4-1
d_gene: NA
CDR3aa: CASSQFQNPGVSSPYAFF
CDR3nt: TGCGCCAGCAGCCAATTCCAGAATCCAGGGGTGTCGTCTCCGTATGCTTTCTTT

abundance: NA
j_gene: TRBJ1-1
v_gene: TRBV19
d_gene: TRBD1
CDR3aa: CASKAGQGGLMNTEAFF
CDR3nt: TGTGCCAGTAAAGCGGGACAGGGAGGGCTCATGAACACTGAAGCTTTCTTT

abundance: NA
j_gene: TRBJ1-1
v_gene: TRBV29-1
d_gene: TRBD1
CDR3aa: CSVATAGQGEAFF
CDR3nt: TGCAGCGTGGCTACTGCGGGACAGGGCGAAGCTTTCTTT

abundance: NA
j_gene: TRBJ2-3
v_gene: TRBV7-3
d_gene: NA
CDR3aa: CASSLTGLASDTQYF
CDR3nt: TGTGCCAGCAGCTTAACCGGACTGGCGTCAGATACGCAGTATTTT

abundance: NA
j_gene: TRBJ1-5
v_gene: TRBV2
d_gene: NA
CDR3aa: CASSELLIGNQPQHF
CDR3nt: TGTGCCAGCAGTGAATTACTGATTGGCAATCAGCCCCAGCATTTT

abundance: NA
j_gene: TRBJ1-1
v_gene: TRBV6-4
d_gene: NA
CDR3aa: CASSDPGNVGGNTEAFF
CDR3nt: TGTGCCAGCAGTGACCCAGGGAATGTAGGGGGGAACACTGAAGCTTTCTTT

abundance: few
j_gene: TRBJ1-6
v_gene: TRBV19
d_gene: TRBD1
CDR3aa: CASSVQGARSYNSPLHF
CDR3nt: TGTGCCAGTAGTGTACAGGGGGCAAGGTCCTATAATTCACCCCTCCACTTT

abundance: NA
j_gene: TRBJ1-6
v_gene: TRBV2
d_gene: NA
CDR3aa: CASSAFSPLHF
CDR3nt: TGTGCCAGCAGTGCTTTTTCACCCCTCCACTTT